This TCR beta chain was found in a study of blood T cell repertoires in COVID-19. This CDR3 has 18 residues. J was trimmed by 0 bases and V by 3 bases; bases with no gene match: 9. Germline loops: CDR1 SGHNT, CDR2 YYREEE (reference sequence). Authors' data handling: How many nucleated cells were present was estimated from reference gene primer amplification. The data were produced by immunoSEQ multiplex PCR, yet TCRdb's version contains in-frame clones alone and is incomplete. V and J calls and clone size are those listed in that table; D and trimming were worked out from the DNA. The sample includes 140,000 or so clones, 88% of them seen just once.

V usage is TRBV5-4 and J usage is TRBJ1-2; TRBD1 matches 12 bases. Sequences were obtained from peripheral blood. The clonotype was recovered from a human donor with COVID-19, enrolled during active disease. The donor label of this sample is uncertain. The CDR3 coding sequence is TGTGCCAGCAGCTGGCCCCCGGGACAGGGGGCTTCTAACTATGGCTACACCTTC. This sequence encodes CASSWPPGQGASNYGYTF.